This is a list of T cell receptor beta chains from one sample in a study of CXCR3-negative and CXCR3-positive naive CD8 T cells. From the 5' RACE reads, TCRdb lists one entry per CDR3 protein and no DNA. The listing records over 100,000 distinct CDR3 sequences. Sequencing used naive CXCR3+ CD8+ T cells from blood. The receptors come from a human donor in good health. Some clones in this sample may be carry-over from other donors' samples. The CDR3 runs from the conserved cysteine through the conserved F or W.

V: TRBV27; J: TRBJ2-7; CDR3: CASSLSPGQGGEQYF
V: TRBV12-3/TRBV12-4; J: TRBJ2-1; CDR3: CASSKLAGDNEQFF
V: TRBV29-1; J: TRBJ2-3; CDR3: CSVHPAGQGGDTQYF
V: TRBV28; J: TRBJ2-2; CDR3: CASSLSLGLSNTGELFF
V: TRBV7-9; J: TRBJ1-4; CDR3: CASSLEGAREREKLFF
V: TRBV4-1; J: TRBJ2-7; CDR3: CASSQDPPGLAGVNEQYF
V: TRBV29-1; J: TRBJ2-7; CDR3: CSVEVGGSVDVYEQYF
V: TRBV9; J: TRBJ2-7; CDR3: CASSVASGGYEQYF
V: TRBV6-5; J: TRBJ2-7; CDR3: CASSYSISGSVEQYF
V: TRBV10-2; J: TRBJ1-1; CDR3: CASSGSGGVTEAFF
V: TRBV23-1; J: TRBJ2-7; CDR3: CASSQSKSGQGLHEQYF
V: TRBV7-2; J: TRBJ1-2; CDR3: CASGWDYGYTF
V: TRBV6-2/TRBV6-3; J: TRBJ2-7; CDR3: CASTELPPDEQYF
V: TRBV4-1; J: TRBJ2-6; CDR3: CASSQGSPGDRGSGANVLTF
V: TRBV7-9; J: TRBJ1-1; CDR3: CASSLFKGGNTEAFF
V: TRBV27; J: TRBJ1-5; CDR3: CASSLAGGGQPQHF
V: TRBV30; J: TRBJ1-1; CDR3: CAWSVRGVRNTEAFF
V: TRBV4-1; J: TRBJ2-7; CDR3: CASSLREVYEQYF
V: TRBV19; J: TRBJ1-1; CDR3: CASRQTGDAEAFF
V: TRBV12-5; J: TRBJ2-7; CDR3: CASGHSKVPSYEQYF
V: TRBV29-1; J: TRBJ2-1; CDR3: CSVYGLAVGNEQFF
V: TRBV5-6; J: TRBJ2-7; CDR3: CASSLTDRPYEQYF
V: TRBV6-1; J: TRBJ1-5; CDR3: CASSEGDGYQPQHF
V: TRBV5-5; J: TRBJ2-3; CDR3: CASSPEDNSLGPGVTDTQYF
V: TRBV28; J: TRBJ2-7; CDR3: CASSPNTSGGSYEQYF
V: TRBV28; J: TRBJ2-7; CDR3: CASSLGGSGLSYEQYF
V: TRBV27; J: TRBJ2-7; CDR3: CASSLAGLINEQYF
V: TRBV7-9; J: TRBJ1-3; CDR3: CASSSGRPSGNTIYF
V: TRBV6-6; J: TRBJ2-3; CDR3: CASSFGRVDTQYF
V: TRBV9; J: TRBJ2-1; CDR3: CASSGRDEQFF
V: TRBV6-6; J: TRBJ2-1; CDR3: CASSVAGGEYNEQFF
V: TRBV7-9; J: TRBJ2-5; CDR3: CASSFPLSGGIETQYF
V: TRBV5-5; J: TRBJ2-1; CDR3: CASSRSGGGYNEQFF
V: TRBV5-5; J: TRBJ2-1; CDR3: CASASGGNYNEQFF
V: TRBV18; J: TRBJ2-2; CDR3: CASSPPTSAAGELFF
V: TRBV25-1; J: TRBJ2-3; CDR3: CASSDLGVDTQYF
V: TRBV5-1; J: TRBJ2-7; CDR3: CASRRSDEQYF
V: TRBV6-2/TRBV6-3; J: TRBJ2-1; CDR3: CASSYPLAGSYNEQFF
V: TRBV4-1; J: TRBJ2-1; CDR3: CASSQVTRIVEQFF
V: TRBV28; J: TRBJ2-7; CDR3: CASSLQRRVYEQYF
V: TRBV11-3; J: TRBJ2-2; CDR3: CASSRYVGANTGELFF
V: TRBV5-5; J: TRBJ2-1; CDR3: CASSYTGGDEQFF
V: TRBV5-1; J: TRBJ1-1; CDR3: CASSLEGGPVAFF
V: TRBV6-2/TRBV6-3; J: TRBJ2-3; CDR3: CASSYRSDRTDTQYF
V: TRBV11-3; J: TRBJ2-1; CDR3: CASGKAFVYEQFF
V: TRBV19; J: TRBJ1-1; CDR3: CASSLRPGTEAFF
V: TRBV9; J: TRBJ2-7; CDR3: CASSVGQGGYEQYF
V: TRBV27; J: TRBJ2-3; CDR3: CASSLWEGTDTQYF
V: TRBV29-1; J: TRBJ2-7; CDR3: CSVEKFPYEQYF
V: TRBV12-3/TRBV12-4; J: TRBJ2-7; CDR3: CASSFGQGHYEQYF
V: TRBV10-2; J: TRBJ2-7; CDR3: CASQTAGFREQYF
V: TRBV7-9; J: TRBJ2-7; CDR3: CASSSSGRYEQYF
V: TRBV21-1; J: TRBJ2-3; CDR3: CASSGRLAGGTDTQYF
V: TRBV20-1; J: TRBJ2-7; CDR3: CSARDHGSPSSYEQYF
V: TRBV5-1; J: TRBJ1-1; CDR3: CASSLQGLGTEAFF